A selection of T cell receptor beta chains follows, all from one sample in a study of identical twins. MiXCR was run by TCRdb on the 5' RACE reads, yielding one entry per CDR3 protein. This table has around 160,000 distinct CDR3 sequences, 3% to 4.5% appearing once. Sequenced input: memory T cells sorted from blood. These receptors were taken from a man between 18 and 29 years old in good health. The conserved cysteine and the conserved F or W are not part of the CDR3 here. Not every row has a clone size; where given, it reads once, few, many or a size class.

TRBJ2-3,many,TRBV4-1,ASSPQGGPSTDTQY
TRBJ2-2,many,TRBV29-1,SVDGTSGGRGGELF
TRBJ2-2,many,TRBV6-2/TRBV6-3,ASSRGTAHTGELF
TRBJ1-1,once,TRBV20-1,SARAETEAF
TRBJ2-3,many,TRBV6-2/TRBV6-3,ASSYSGLDTQY
TRBJ2-1,.,TRBV20-1,SALTSGYNEQF
TRBJ1-4,many,TRBV27,ASSTYRNEKLF
TRBJ2-5,many,TRBV20-1,SARDPRTSGRVQETQY
TRBJ1-5,many,TRBV12-3/TRBV12-4,ASRSGTGSNQPQH
TRBJ2-1,many,TRBV4-3,ASSRMLDNEQF
TRBJ2-1,many,TRBV27,ASSQEGVGNEQF
TRBJ2-2,many,TRBV9,ASSVATGAGRSTGELF
TRBJ1-5,many,TRBV27,ASSIQFNQPQH
TRBJ1-1,.,TRBV19,ASSIVGFEAF
TRBJ1-2,many,TRBV5-1,ASSSGQGGYT
TRBJ2-5,many,TRBV14,ASSRTRSETQY
TRBJ1-5,many,TRBV4-1,ASSQDQDSNQPQH
TRBJ2-5,many,TRBV11-1,ASSLGHQETQY
TRBJ2-1,many,TRBV10-3,ATRIAGGLNEQF
TRBJ2-1,.,TRBV14,ASSQYLIAGGTDNEQF
TRBJ1-5,.,TRBV7-8,ASSLTGKVYSNQPQH
TRBJ1-1,many,TRBV18,ASSTQGAQFGTEAF
TRBJ1-2,many,TRBV12-3/TRBV12-4,ASSSRRGLYGYT
TRBJ2-5,many,TRBV20-1,SARRAQAPPQY
TRBJ2-5,.,TRBV5-1,ASNRDSLGETQY
TRBJ1-2,.,TRBV6-2/TRBV6-3,ASIPGHDFNYGYT
TRBJ2-4,many,TRBV12-3/TRBV12-4,ASSSTLAGVSNIQY
TRBJ2-3,many,TRBV14,ASSPWRGRGMDTQY
TRBJ2-3,many,TRBV11-3,ASSSGTDTQY
TRBJ2-7,many,TRBV28,ASSPAGASATYEQY
TRBJ2-5,many,TRBV11-2,ASSLGETGNWETQY
TRBJ1-1,.,TRBV2,ASSATAPEAF
TRBJ1-5,many,TRBV20-1,SVLRGNQPQH
TRBJ1-5,many,TRBV12-3/TRBV12-4,ASSAGGGQPQH
TRBJ1-1,.,TRBV7-9,ASSLAGSAEAF
TRBJ2-5,many,TRBV7-2,ASSLNWGETQY
TRBJ1-2,few,TRBV20-1,SARSYGYT
TRBJ2-3,many,TRBV4-1,ASSQDVGTQY
TRBJ2-7,many,TRBV7-2,ASSLVENYEQY
TRBJ1-2,many,TRBV20-1,SAIQVGYGYT
TRBJ2-5,many,TRBV12-3/TRBV12-4,ASSPTVGPQETQY
TRBJ2-1,many,TRBV19,ASKIAGVRNEQF
TRBJ2-5,many,TRBV6-1,ARSTGLKETQY
TRBJ1-2,.,TRBV30,AGTPGHPALYGYT
TRBJ2-1,many,TRBV7-2,ASSLAVSSPF
TRBJ1-1,many,TRBV2,ASKGGAF
TRBJ2-1,many,TRBV5-1,ASSLPGGSNEQF
TRBJ2-3,many,TRBV12-3/TRBV12-4,ASSLSADTQY
TRBJ1-1,many,TRBV7-9,ASSPQAERYTEAF
TRBJ1-5,many,TRBV11-2,ASSSLQGTGQPQH
TRBJ2-3,many,TRBV20-1,SARGSGGRTDTQY
TRBJ2-3,few,TRBV7-2,ASSPQAGATDTQY
TRBJ2-4,.,TRBV20-1,SAASSAKNIQY
TRBJ1-6,many,TRBV27,ASTVRGGLENSPLH
TRBJ2-1,many,TRBV10-3,AISEPVLNEQF
TRBJ2-2,many,TRBV11-2,ASSVAGGRTGELF
TRBJ2-5,.,TRBV4-1,ASSQVPPQGETQY
TRBJ2-7,many,TRBV6-5,ASSYSFTANSYEQY
TRBJ2-1,many,TRBV12-3/TRBV12-4,ASSPRAGLYNEQF
TRBJ1-1,many,TRBV28,ASIPKTVTGRIEAF